Listed below are T cell receptor beta chains from one sample, sequenced in a study of blood T cell repertoires in COVID-19. Produced via immunoSEQ multiplex PCR; TCRdb's table is partial and in-frame only. This repertoire shows tens of thousands of clones, around 65% found once; its top ten account for around half. Sequenced material: PBMCs or T cells enriched from blood (not recorded which). All receptors derive from a woman aged 60 to 75 who had been exposed to COVID-19. Both conserved end residues are part of each CDR3. The order of the fields is clone size, J gene, V gene, D gene, CDR3 DNA, CDR3 protein. The D gene is left open where the match is weak. Some rows mark clone size as missing; the rest say once, few, many or name a class of expanded clone.

clone_size: -
j_call: TRBJ1-5
v_call: TRBV6-4
d_call: -
cdr3_nt: TGTGCCAGCAGTGAACCGACAGATAAACTCGGTCAGCCCCAGCATTTT
cdr3_aa: CASSEPTDKLGQPQHF

clone_size: -
j_call: TRBJ1-2
v_call: TRBV14
d_call: TRBD1
cdr3_nt: TGTGCCAGCAGCCCCCCGGACAGGGGGTTCAGTGGCTACACCTTC
cdr3_aa: CASSPPDRGFSGYTF

clone_size: -
j_call: TRBJ1-2
v_call: TRBV28
d_call: TRBD1
cdr3_nt: TGTGCCGCCGCGGGACAGCATAACTATGGCTACACCTTC
cdr3_aa: CAAAGQHNYGYTF

clone_size: -
j_call: TRBJ1-1
v_call: TRBV21-1
d_call: -
cdr3_nt: TGTGCCAGCACGGACAGCACTGAAGCTTTCTTT
cdr3_aa: CASTDSTEAFF

clone_size: -
j_call: TRBJ2-7
v_call: TRBV5-1
d_call: -
cdr3_nt: TGCGCCAGCAGCTTGACGCCCGGCAGCGACTACGAGCAGTACTTC
cdr3_aa: CASSLTPGSDYEQYF

clone_size: -
j_call: TRBJ2-1
v_call: TRBV9
d_call: TRBD2
cdr3_nt: TGTGCCAGCAGTCCACTACTGAAAGTCCCGGGACTAGCGGAGTTGGGGGCCTACAATGAGCAGTTCTTC
cdr3_aa: CASSPLLKVPGLAELGAYNEQFF

clone_size: -
j_call: TRBJ1-4
v_call: TRBV10-3
d_call: -
cdr3_nt: TGTGCCATCAGTGCCGTTGGGGGGGGTAATGAAAAACTGTTTTTT
cdr3_aa: CAISAVGGGNEKLFF

clone_size: -
j_call: TRBJ2-7
v_call: TRBV27
d_call: TRBD2
cdr3_nt: TGTGCCAGCAGTTTGGGAGGGCGGGCCCACGAGCAGTACTTC
cdr3_aa: CASSLGGRAHEQYF

clone_size: -
j_call: TRBJ2-7
v_call: TRBV7-9
d_call: -
cdr3_nt: TGTGCCAGCAGCTTCTGGGGCAGCCCCTACGAGCAGTACTTC
cdr3_aa: CASSFWGSPYEQYF

clone_size: few
j_call: TRBJ2-1
v_call: TRBV5-1
d_call: TRBD2
cdr3_nt: TGCGCCAGCAGCGGAAGCGGGGGGGCCAGTCTTCGTAACAATGAGCAGTTCTTC
cdr3_aa: CASSGSGGASLRNNEQFF

clone_size: -
j_call: TRBJ2-1
v_call: TRBV29-1
d_call: TRBD2
cdr3_nt: TGCAGCGGTATAGCGGGAGGACCCTACAATGAGCAGTTCTTC
cdr3_aa: CSGIAGGPYNEQFF

clone_size: -
j_call: TRBJ2-5
v_call: TRBV18
d_call: -
cdr3_nt: TGTGCCAGCTCAAGGACAGTTCCCTGGGAGACCCAGTACTTC
cdr3_aa: CASSRTVPWETQYF

clone_size: -
j_call: TRBJ1-1
v_call: TRBV28
d_call: -
cdr3_nt: TGTGCCAGCAGTTCACGGTTATCGGGGAGATCCTCTGAAGCTTTCTTT
cdr3_aa: CASSSRLSGRSSEAFF

clone_size: few
j_call: TRBJ2-2
v_call: TRBV7-2
d_call: -
cdr3_nt: TGTGCCAGCAGCTTAGTTGCGGGGAACACCGGGGAGCTGTTTTTT
cdr3_aa: CASSLVAGNTGELFF

clone_size: -
j_call: TRBJ1-5
v_call: TRBV30
d_call: -
cdr3_nt: TGTGCCTGGGGGGCCCCGGGTAAGAGCAATCAGCCCCAGCATTTT
cdr3_aa: CAWGAPGKSNQPQHF

clone_size: -
j_call: TRBJ2-1
v_call: TRBV7-3
d_call: -
cdr3_nt: TGTGCCAGCAGCCCCGGACGCGGGTATGAGCAGTTCTTC
cdr3_aa: CASSPGRGYEQFF

clone_size: -
j_call: TRBJ1-1
v_call: TRBV19
d_call: TRBD1
cdr3_nt: TGTGCCAGTAGTATAACCCAGACAGGGCGAGTGAACACTGAAGCTTTCTTT
cdr3_aa: CASSITQTGRVNTEAFF

clone_size: -
j_call: TRBJ1-6
v_call: TRBV7-8
d_call: -
cdr3_nt: TGTGCCAGCAGCCTCTCCGGGGTAGGGAATTCACCCCTCCACTTT
cdr3_aa: CASSLSGVGNSPLHF

clone_size: once
j_call: TRBJ1-2
v_call: TRBV5-4
d_call: -
cdr3_nt: TGTGCCAGCAGCTTGAGTGGGCAGTACTATGGCTACACCTTC
cdr3_aa: CASSLSGQYYGYTF

clone_size: -
j_call: TRBJ2-5
v_call: TRBV7-9
d_call: TRBD2
cdr3_nt: TGTGCCAGCAGCTTAGTGGCGGGGGGGCACGAGACCCAGTACTTC
cdr3_aa: CASSLVAGGHETQYF

clone_size: -
j_call: TRBJ2-6
v_call: TRBV10-2
d_call: -
cdr3_nt: TGCGCCAGCAGTGAAGGAGGGACTGGGGCCAACGTCCTGACTTTC
cdr3_aa: CASSEGGTGANVLTF

clone_size: few
j_call: TRBJ2-1
v_call: TRBV6-4
d_call: -
cdr3_nt: TGTGCCAGCAGTGCGGGGGGCCCTGGGAATGAGCAGTTCTTC
cdr3_aa: CASSAGGPGNEQFF

clone_size: -
j_call: TRBJ1-6
v_call: TRBV7-9
d_call: TRBD1
cdr3_nt: TGTGCCAGCAGCCTATCCGGAACAGGGGTTTTTTCACCCCTCCACTTT
cdr3_aa: CASSLSGTGVFSPLHF

clone_size: -
j_call: TRBJ2-3
v_call: TRBV4-1
d_call: TRBD2
cdr3_nt: TGCGCCAGCAGCCAAGAAGGGGAGCGGGAGCATTGGACAGATACGCAGTATTTT
cdr3_aa: CASSQEGEREHWTDTQYF

clone_size: -
j_call: TRBJ2-3
v_call: TRBV7-9
d_call: TRBD1
cdr3_nt: TGTGCCAGCAGCTTAGCCGGGACAGGGGTCCTCACAGATACGCAGTATTTT
cdr3_aa: CASSLAGTGVLTDTQYF

clone_size: once
j_call: TRBJ1-6
v_call: TRBV27
d_call: TRBD1
cdr3_nt: TGTGCCAGCAGTTATTACGGGACAGGGAGGAAGGCGAGCGATAATTCACCCCTCCACTTT
cdr3_aa: CASSYYGTGRKASDNSPLHF

clone_size: -
j_call: TRBJ1-5
v_call: TRBV2
d_call: -
cdr3_nt: TGTGCCAGCAGGAGTAGGGAGAATCAGCCCCAGCATTTT
cdr3_aa: CASRSRENQPQHF

clone_size: medium-sized
j_call: TRBJ1-3
v_call: TRBV10-2
d_call: -
cdr3_nt: TGCGCCAGCTCACTAGCGGGACAAAACCCTGGAAACACCATATATTTT
cdr3_aa: CASSLAGQNPGNTIYF

clone_size: -
j_call: TRBJ2-2
v_call: TRBV18
d_call: -
cdr3_nt: TGTGCCAGCTCGCCCCTTGGACAGTCATTGAACACCGGGGAGCTGTTTTTT
cdr3_aa: CASSPLGQSLNTGELFF

clone_size: -
j_call: TRBJ2-1
v_call: TRBV11-2
d_call: TRBD2
cdr3_nt: TGTGCCAGCAGCTTGAGGGAGGGAGCCAATGAGCAGTTCTTC
cdr3_aa: CASSLREGANEQFF

clone_size: -
j_call: TRBJ2-5
v_call: TRBV29-1
d_call: -
cdr3_nt: TGCAGCGTTGTGGGGGGACCGGGGGCCCAGTACTTC
cdr3_aa: CSVVGGPGAQYF

clone_size: -
j_call: TRBJ2-7
v_call: TRBV19
d_call: -
cdr3_nt: TGTGCCAGTAGTAAACGGGACAACTCCTACGAGCAGTACTTC
cdr3_aa: CASSKRDNSYEQYF

clone_size: -
j_call: TRBJ1-4
v_call: TRBV5-6
d_call: TRBD1
cdr3_nt: TGTGCCAGCAGCTCCGGGACAGCAACTAATGAAAAACTGTTTTTT
cdr3_aa: CASSSGTATNEKLFF

clone_size: -
j_call: TRBJ2-3
v_call: TRBV28
d_call: -
cdr3_nt: TGTGCCAGCACCGCTTCATATCGGGATACGCAGTATTTT
cdr3_aa: CASTASYRDTQYF

clone_size: -
j_call: TRBJ2-7
v_call: TRBV28
d_call: -
cdr3_nt: TGTGCCAGCAGTTTAGGGGGCAGATACGAGCAGTACTTC
cdr3_aa: CASSLGGRYEQYF

clone_size: -
j_call: TRBJ2-3
v_call: TRBV6-4
d_call: TRBD2
cdr3_nt: TGTGCCAGCAGTGCTGAAGCGGGGGGGTCAACAGATACGCAGTATTTT
cdr3_aa: CASSAEAGGSTDTQYF

clone_size: -
j_call: TRBJ2-1
v_call: TRBV6-5
d_call: TRBD1
cdr3_nt: TGTGCCAGCAGTTTCTCTTGGGGACAGGTGAAGTTCTTC
cdr3_aa: CASSFSWGQVKFF

clone_size: few
j_call: TRBJ1-1
v_call: TRBV24-1
d_call: -
cdr3_nt: TGTGCCACCAGTGATTTAACAGGGAAAGAGAACACTGAAGCTTTCTTT
cdr3_aa: CATSDLTGKENTEAFF

clone_size: few
j_call: TRBJ1-3
v_call: TRBV18
d_call: TRBD1
cdr3_nt: TGTGCCAGCTCACCAGATGGGACAGGGTTGAACACCATATATTTT
cdr3_aa: CASSPDGTGLNTIYF

clone_size: -
j_call: TRBJ2-2
v_call: TRBV6-5
d_call: -
cdr3_nt: TGTGCCAGCAGACCGGCGGGGACCGGGGAGCTGTTTTTT
cdr3_aa: CASRPAGTGELFF

clone_size: -
j_call: TRBJ1-1
v_call: TRBV30
d_call: TRBD1
cdr3_nt: TGTGCCTGGAGCCCCTTTAGACAGGGATTGGACACTGAAGCTTTCTTT
cdr3_aa: CAWSPFRQGLDTEAFF

clone_size: once
j_call: TRBJ1-6
v_call: TRBV7-2
d_call: -
cdr3_nt: TGTGCCAGCAGCTTCCCCCCCATAGGGGCGAGGAATTCACCCCTCCACTTT
cdr3_aa: CASSFPPIGARNSPLHF

clone_size: many
j_call: TRBJ1-2
v_call: TRBV2
d_call: TRBD1
cdr3_nt: TGTGCCAGTCGGAGGGACAGCCAGGGTCGTACGGGCTTC
cdr3_aa: CASRRDSQGRTGF

clone_size: -
j_call: TRBJ1-2
v_call: TRBV15
d_call: -
cdr3_nt: TGTGCCACCAGCAGACAGGGGTTGGACTATGGCTACACCTTC
cdr3_aa: CATSRQGLDYGYTF

clone_size: few
j_call: TRBJ1-6
v_call: TRBV30
d_call: -
cdr3_nt: TGTGCCTGGAGTGCCCGGGACACGAATTCACCCCTCCACTTT
cdr3_aa: CAWSARDTNSPLHF

clone_size: -
j_call: TRBJ1-5
v_call: TRBV7-8
d_call: -
cdr3_nt: TGTGCCAGCAGCTTAGACGGGGGAAAGGATCAGCCCCAGCATTTT
cdr3_aa: CASSLDGGKDQPQHF

clone_size: -
j_call: TRBJ2-3
v_call: TRBV15
d_call: -
cdr3_nt: TGTGCCACCAGCAGAGCCCAGGGCGCAGATACGCAGTATTTT
cdr3_aa: CATSRAQGADTQYF

clone_size: -
j_call: TRBJ2-2
v_call: TRBV10-3
d_call: -
cdr3_nt: TGTGCCATCAGTGTGGGCGCAGGTGTCCAAACCGGGGAGCTGTTTTTT
cdr3_aa: CAISVGAGVQTGELFF

clone_size: -
j_call: TRBJ2-7
v_call: TRBV7-8
d_call: TRBD2
cdr3_nt: TGTGCCAGCAGCTCGAGAGCGGGGGGGCTTGGGGAGCAGTACTTC
cdr3_aa: CASSSRAGGLGEQYF

clone_size: -
j_call: TRBJ1-1
v_call: TRBV2
d_call: -
cdr3_nt: TGTGCCAGCATGGGGGCAGGGAAAGTGACTGAAGCTTTCTTT
cdr3_aa: CASMGAGKVTEAFF

clone_size: -
j_call: TRBJ2-3
v_call: TRBV9
d_call: -
cdr3_nt: TGTGCCAGCAGCGTAAAACTTACTCCCGTCGAAGATACGCAGTATTTT
cdr3_aa: CASSVKLTPVEDTQYF

clone_size: -
j_call: TRBJ1-1
v_call: TRBV5-5
d_call: TRBD1
cdr3_nt: TGTGCCAGCAGCTTAGGGGACAGGCTGAACACTGAAGCTTTCTTT
cdr3_aa: CASSLGDRLNTEAFF

clone_size: -
j_call: TRBJ2-1
v_call: TRBV27
d_call: TRBD2
cdr3_nt: TGTGCCAGCAGTTCAGGACTAGCGGGACCCTACAATGAGCAGTTCTTC
cdr3_aa: CASSSGLAGPYNEQFF

clone_size: -
j_call: TRBJ1-6
v_call: TRBV7-9
d_call: -
cdr3_nt: TGTGCCACCCGCCGGGAGGGGTCCAGCGGTAATTCACCCCTCCACTTT
cdr3_aa: CATRREGSSGNSPLHF

clone_size: few
j_call: TRBJ2-7
v_call: TRBV14
d_call: TRBD1
cdr3_nt: TGTGCCAGCAGCCCAGGGACAGGGGTCTACGAGCAGTACTTC
cdr3_aa: CASSPGTGVYEQYF

clone_size: few
j_call: TRBJ1-2
v_call: TRBV3-1/TRBV3-2
d_call: TRBD1
cdr3_nt: TGTGCCAGCAGCCAAAAGACAGGGGGCTACTATGGCTACACCTTC
cdr3_aa: CASSQKTGGYYGYTF

clone_size: few
j_call: TRBJ2-5
v_call: TRBV10-3
d_call: -
cdr3_nt: TGTGCCATCAGTGAGTCGAACAGGGAGACCCAGTACTTC
cdr3_aa: CAISESNRETQYF

clone_size: once
j_call: TRBJ1-2
v_call: TRBV7-9
d_call: -
cdr3_nt: TGTGCCAGCAGCTTAGGGTTCCGAGGGAGCGATGGCTACACCTTC
cdr3_aa: CASSLGFRGSDGYTF

clone_size: few
j_call: TRBJ1-2
v_call: TRBV5-8
d_call: TRBD1
cdr3_nt: TGTGCCAGCAGCCGCACCCGACAGGGCCGTGGCTACACCTTC
cdr3_aa: CASSRTRQGRGYTF